This TCR beta chain was recovered during a study of blood T cell repertoires in COVID-19. The CDR3 is 15 residues long. J was trimmed by 4 bases and V by 0 bases; bases with no gene match: 2. Germline V gene sequence: CDR1 SGHNT, CDR2 YYREEE (reference sequence). Only in-frame clones appear in the TCRdb table, and some are missing; sequencing was by immunoSEQ multiplex PCR. This sample carries about 220,000 clones, approximately 82% of them seen once, and the ten largest clones take roughly a tenth. V is TRBV5-4 and J is TRBJ1-5, with TRBD1 identical over 9 bases. The TCR was taken from a man aged 45-65 years with active or convalescent COVID-19. Sequenced sample: peripheral blood. CDR3 amino acids: CASSLGGTGNQPQHF. The CDR3 nucleotides are TGTGCCAGCAGCTTGGGGGGGACAGGGAATCAGCCCCAGCATTTT.